The clone carrying this T cell receptor (beta chain) was recorded at least ten times. Its antigen is still unknown. This CDR3 comprises 18 residues. Trimming removed 2 bases from V and 3 bases from J; junction bases left unmatched: 15. Using its own MiXCR run on the 5' RACE reads, TCRdb lists one record per CDR3 protein. The sample lists roughly 5,300 distinct CDR3 sequences, approximately 8.4% occurring once. The sample comes from a study of spatial heterogeneity in lung cancer. Broader study findings: Mutation counts in tumors were tracked by counts of expanded intratumoral alpha and beta TCRs.

Indicated time point: sample taken at primary tumor resection. Without sorting, whole RNA was sequenced from tumor, nontumor lung or frozen PBMC. The starting material was lung tumor tissue, obtained at surgery. This TCR was recovered from a female donor with early-stage non-small cell lung cancer. V usage is TRBV12-3 or TRBV12-4 and J usage is TRBJ1-1, with 7 bases lining up with TRBD1. The CDR3 DNA sequence: TGTGCCAGCAGTTTACGGGCCCGCCGAGACAGGGCATACACTGAAGCTTTCTTT. It encodes CASSLRARRDRAYTEAFF.